Below are 13 T cell receptor beta chains sequenced from a single sample in a study of T cells after yellow fever vaccination (dated by TCRdb to between 2018 and 2020). The treatment or condition label, as the study defines it: live attenuated yellow fever vaccine strain. Library construction relied on 5' RACE. The instrument was an Illumina NovaSeq 6000. TCRdb trimmed the raw reads at Q25, called clones with MiXCR and kept productive beta chains. Each CDR3 protein gets just one entry, which takes the most common genes and DNA from the rows behind it. For this sample there are some 170,000 distinct CDR3 sequences; roughly 8.8% appear just once. The ten largest make up 35% to 40% of the sample. The material sequenced was CD8+ T cells sorted from PBMCs, taken 45 days after the yellow fever booster vaccination. The receptors derive from a young man who received the YFV17D yellow fever vaccine.

This rearrangement joins TRBV6-4 to TRBJ2-1; no definite D call. The germline V gene encodes CDR1 MRHNA and CDR2 SNTAGT. This CDR3 is 12 amino acids long. V was trimmed by 4 bases and J by 9 bases, leaving 10 bases between them. CDR3 nucleotide sequence: TGTGCCAGCAGTGCCGGGTACGGTGAGCAGTTCTTC. This gives the protein CASSAGYGEQFF.

The chain recombines TRBV12-3 or TRBV12-4 with TRBJ2-1; the D gene is possibly TRBD2 (7 bases). V lost 2 bases and J lost 8, with 19 bases in between. The CDR3 is made up of 16 amino acids. CDR3 residues: CASSLRRGPGRDEQFF. The CDR3 DNA sequence: TGTGCCAGCAGTTTAAGGCGGGGGCCTGGCCGGGATGAGCAGTTCTTC.

This clonotype was detected a few times. The chain recombines TRBV4-2 with TRBJ1-2, with D unresolved. From germline, CDR1 is LGHNA and CDR2 YNFKEQ. The CDR3 covers 14 residues. The germline V and J ends were trimmed by 4 bases and 3 bases, with 12 bases remaining between them. Here the CDR3 reads CASSPEGVDYGYTF. Written as DNA, the CDR3 is TGTGCCAGCAGCCCGGAGGGAGTTGACTATGGCTACACCTTC.

This clonotype came up a few times. This chain connects TRBV7-9 to TRBJ2-3; maybe TRBD2 (5 bases). In germline, CDR1 is SEHNR, CDR2 FQNEAQ (reference sequence). This CDR3 spans 15 amino acids. The V end lost 7 bases, the J end lost 5 bases, and 19 bases lay between the germline ends. CDR3 sequence: CASTSVRGSVDTQYF. CDR3 DNA: TGTGCCAGCACCTCTGTGCGCGGGTCGGTAGATACGCAGTATTTT.

The rearrangement links TRBV29-1 to TRBJ2-4; D remains unclear. CDR3 length equals 15 residues. The germline gives CDR1 SQVTM, CDR2 ANQGSEA. Between the trimmed V and J ends, which lost 4 bases and 0 bases, there was a span of 13 bases. CDR3 bases: TGCAGCGTTGCTGGAGAAGAACTAGCCAAAAACATTCAGTACTTC. The encoded protein is CSVAGEELAKNIQYF.

This chain uses TRBV3-1 with TRBJ2-5, with D hard to call. V shed 1 base and J shed 5 bases, with 5 bases lying between them. The germline V gene has CDR1 LGHDT and CDR2 YNNKEL (reference sequence). The CDR3 spans 12 residues. CDR3 region: CASSQASETQYF. The CDR3 region has the DNA TGTGCCAGCAGCCAAGCATCCGAGACCCAGTACTTC.

This clonotype was detected only a few times. V is TRBV7-9 and J is TRBJ1-1, with 10 bases identical to TRBD1. This CDR3 is 15 amino acids long. Germline CDR1 and CDR2: SEHNR and FQNEAQ (reference sequence). V lost 5 bases to trimming and J lost 4 bases; unmatched junction nucleotides: 7. DNA for the CDR3: TGTGCCAGCAGCGGTCCGGGACAGGGGAGCACTGAAGCTTTCTTT. It encodes CASSGPGQGSTEAFF.

The chain carries TRBV12-3 or TRBV12-4 and TRBJ2-3; the D is unclear. V gave up 5 bases and J gave up 2 bases, with 8 bases separating them. The CDR3 consists of 13 residues. The CDR3 reads CASSPYHTDTQYF. The CDR3, as DNA: TGTGCCAGCAGTCCCTATCACACAGATACGCAGTATTTT.

This clonotype was observed many times. This sequence joins TRBV6-2 or TRBV6-3 and TRBJ2-7, with D perhaps TRBD1 (5 bases). V dropped 1 base and J dropped 2 bases, with 9 bases sitting between them. Germline CDR1 reads MNHEY; CDR2 reads SVGEGT. This CDR3 is 14 amino acids long. For the CDR3, the DNA is TGTGCCAGCAGTTACTTAGGACAAACCTACGAGCAGTACTTC. It is translated as CASSYLGQTYEQYF.

At least ten counts were recorded for this clonotype. V gene TRBV27 combines with J gene TRBJ2-1; maybe TRBD1 (7 bases). Germline V CDR1 and CDR2: MNHEY, SMNVEV (reference sequence). The V end was cut by 0 bases, the J end by 7 bases, with 13 bases between. This CDR3 has 15 amino acids. The CDR3: CASSLSGGAGNEQFF. The CDR3 bases are TGTGCCAGCAGTTTATCAGGGGGCGCGGGAAATGAGCAGTTCTTC.

The chain joins TRBV6-6 to TRBJ1-6, with D tentatively TRBD1 (5 bases). CDR1 is MNHNY, CDR2 SVGAGI, per germline (reference sequence). Trimming took 0 bases from V and 10 from J, leaving 13 bases between them. The CDR3 is made up of 15 amino acids. CDR3 sequence reads: CASSYSPLEGSPLHF. In DNA form, the CDR3 reads TGTGCCAGCAGTTACTCCCCGCTTGAGGGGTCACCCCTCCACTTT.

This clonotype occurred a few times. This chain uses TRBV6-5 with TRBJ2-5; D is perhaps TRBD2 (5 bases). Germline CDR1 and CDR2: MNHEY and SVGAGI. V lost 0 bases, J lost 5 bases, and 7 bases lay in between. The CDR3 runs to 13 residues. The CDR3 DNA is TGTGCCAGCAGTTACTCCTCTAGCGAGACCCAGTACTTC. Its protein product is CASSYSSSETQYF.

This clonotype has only a few counts. The genes are TRBV5-1 and TRBJ2-3; D is unresolved. The V and J ends lost 4 bases and 0 bases respectively, with 9 bases between them. This CDR3 is built from 14 residues. Germline V lookup: CDR1 SGHRS, CDR2 YFSETQ. CDR3 sequence reads: CASSLVLSTDTQYF. CDR3 coding DNA: TGCGCCAGCAGCCTGGTACTTAGCACAGATACGCAGTATTTT.